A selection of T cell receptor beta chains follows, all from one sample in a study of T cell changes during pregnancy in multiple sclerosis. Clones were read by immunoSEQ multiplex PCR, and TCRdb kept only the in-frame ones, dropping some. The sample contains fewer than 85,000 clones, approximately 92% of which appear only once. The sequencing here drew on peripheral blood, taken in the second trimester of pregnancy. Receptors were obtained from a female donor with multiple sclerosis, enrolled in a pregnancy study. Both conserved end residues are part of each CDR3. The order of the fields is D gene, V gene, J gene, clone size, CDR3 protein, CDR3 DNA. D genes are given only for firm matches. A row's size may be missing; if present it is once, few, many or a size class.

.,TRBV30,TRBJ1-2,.,CAWKRGALDGYTF,TGTGCCTGGAAAAGAGGAGCTCTCGATGGCTACACCTTC
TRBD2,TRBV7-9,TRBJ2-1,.,CASSFIAGGDNEQFF,TGTGCCAGCAGCTTCATAGCGGGAGGCGACAATGAGCAGTTCTTC
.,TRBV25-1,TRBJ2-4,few,CASRDSASPSRIQYF,TGTGCCAGCAGGGACAGTGCCTCCCCATCGAGGATTCAGTACTTC
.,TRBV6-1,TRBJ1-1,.,CASSEAMRRAYTEAFF,TGTGCCAGCAGTGAAGCTATGCGGAGGGCGTACACTGAAGCTTTCTTT
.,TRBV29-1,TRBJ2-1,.,CSGRDSGVYNEQFF,TGCAGTGGACGTGATAGCGGAGTCTACAATGAGCAGTTCTTC
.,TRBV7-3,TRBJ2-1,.,CASSFTGVAEQFF,TGTGCCAGCAGCTTCACGGGAGTAGCCGAGCAGTTCTTC
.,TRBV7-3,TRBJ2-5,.,CASSLFLEETQYF,TGTGCCAGCAGCTTATTTCTAGAAGAGACCCAGTACTTC
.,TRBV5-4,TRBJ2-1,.,CASRGRAYNEQFF,TGTGCCAGCAGGGGCAGGGCGTACAATGAGCAGTTCTTC
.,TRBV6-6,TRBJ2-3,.,CASRVTDTQYF,TGTGCCAGCCGGGTCACAGATACGCAGTATTTT
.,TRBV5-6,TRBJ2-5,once,CASSLLGRAQETQYF,TGTGCCAGCAGCTTGTTGGGCAGGGCCCAAGAGACCCAGTACTTC
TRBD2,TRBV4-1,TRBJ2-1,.,CASSQELAGFYNEQFF,TGCGCCAGCAGCCAAGAACTAGCGGGGTTCTACAATGAGCAGTTCTTC
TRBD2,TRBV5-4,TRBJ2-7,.,CASSSPTSGKSYEQYF,TGTGCCAGCAGCTCCCCGACTAGCGGGAAAAGCTACGAGCAGTACTTC